The rows below give T cell receptor beta chains drawn from one sample of a study of cytomegalovirus exposure and HLA in healthy donors. TCRdb's copy holds only in-frame clones and misses some; the assay was immunoSEQ multiplex PCR. The sample includes roughly 150,000 clones, 85% of them seen just once. Sequencing used PBMCs. These receptors all stem from a man aged 25-45 years in good health and CMV-seropositive. The conserved cysteine and the conserved F or W are not part of the CDR3 here.

TRBJ2-2,TRBV7-8,ASRRGVDTGELF
TRBJ1-2,TRBV12-2,ASRYLQGQPSAPDYGYT
TRBJ1-2,TRBV14,ASSLAGFNYGYT
TRBJ2-2,TRBV7-3,ASSLTASGRSGELF
TRBJ1-2,TRBV2,ASTGTVNGYT
TRBJ2-1,TRBV29-1,SVDPTSGGPPEQF
TRBJ1-1,TRBV4-3,ASSQDFIQGGNTEAF
TRBJ1-3,TRBV5-1,ASSLGTRNTIY
TRBJ1-1,TRBV18,ASSKAVDMNTEAF
TRBJ2-1,TRBV18,ASSPLGPGDSNEQF
TRBJ2-3,TRBV5-5,ASSLAADTQY
TRBJ2-1,TRBV6-5,ASSYDRGGNNEQF
TRBJ2-3,TRBV7-9,ASSLGVYTDTQY
TRBJ1-5,TRBV19,ASTIDRDRGLPNQPQH
TRBJ2-1,TRBV7-2,ASSLAVLAGDEQF
TRBJ1-1,TRBV5-1,ASSLFDMNTEAF
TRBJ1-2,TRBV7-9,SSSLWSDRATEGYT
TRBJ2-5,TRBV11-2,ASSSGQQETQY
TRBJ2-7,TRBV7-8,ASSLLAGEGRSEQY
TRBJ1-2,TRBV2,ASSLAGHGYT
TRBJ2-3,TRBV4-3,ASSQGLVGSESDTQY
TRBJ1-6,TRBV4-3,ASSQVREDNSPLH
TRBJ2-7,TRBV5-1,ASSLPLAGGLREQY
TRBJ2-1,TRBV7-3,ASSSSGTAYNEQF
TRBJ1-6,TRBV5-8,ASLPQGAYNSPLH
TRBJ2-3,TRBV30,AWSVPTGGKSTDTQY
TRBJ2-3,TRBV5-4,ASSSKRDFGTDTQY
TRBJ1-4,TRBV9,ASSPTVATNEKLF